This T cell receptor (beta chain) stems from a study of long-term antiretroviral therapy in people with HIV (dated by TCRdb to the early 2020s). Some background on the complete study: The earliest samples were collected approximately a decade before the 2015 WHO recommendation for immediate ART, a period when ART was typically delayed until CD4 counts fell. Whether ART initiation and durable HIV suppression were associated with changes in peripheral blood TRB repertoire composition and diversity was tested in a retrospective serial study. About 40% of the 30 participants with HIV were female. The cohort contributed about 200 cryopreserved PBMC samples from about 31 adults with confirmed HIV infection, collected serially over a mean of around 6 years (range 1-12). Test extractions of a monoclonal T-cell line alongside some 35 polyclonal samples showed no cross-contamination during QIAcube processing. Paper-wide results and their limitations: Starting ART was linked to a significant rise in TRB diversity, yet even after long-term ART the diversity remained significantly lower than in transplant donor controls. At every time point, the repertoire was dominated by expanded TRB clones first identified before ART initiation, although this dominance fluctuated and, in many PLHIV, declined after ART. Because pre-ART samples had limited cell numbers, profiling was done on unsorted PBMC rather than on sorted CD4+ and CD8+ T cells. The samples were dated from about 2004 to 2017, and the ART regimens that were used may be less effective than current ART regimens. Inferences about post-ART repertoire changes are limited because no data were available on ART adherence, viral resistance or therapy changes. CDR3 length ranges in HIV repertoires were narrower than in controls, and network structure suggested an antigen-experienced repertoire with only a slight naive shift after ART. Since PBMC availability was limited, sequencing covered only the TCR beta chain, with no alpha chain pairing.

V was cut back by 2 bases and J by 0 bases, leaving a gap of 13 bases between them. The CDR3 numbers 16 residues from cysteine through phenylalanine. The retained sequence is limited to the CDR3, 48 bases, with the frame set at the first base. Per the germline V gene, MNHEY is the CDR1 and SVGAGI is the CDR2. Inclusion was restricted to participants for whom at least one PBMC sample before ART initiation and at least two post-ART samples were available. Treatment was received in the United States of America by all participants with HIV. Before DNA extraction, cryopreserved samples of about 0.9-11 million PBMC were thawed and then washed. At the time of the earliest PBMC sample, participants with HIV were aged between about 20 and 60 years. PBMC samples were contributed by each participant from 1-4 timepoints before ART initiation and 2-8 timepoints after ART initiation, with a median of 7 samples. Serial HIV viral load, CD4+ T-cell count, ART history and demographic data were obtained for every participant. Genomic DNA was extracted from unsorted PBMC with a Qiagen kit on a QIAcube, processed in batches of 12 samples.

For this clone: It lacks a known antigen. The sample holds no much larger clone one base away, and base qualities are not on file.

Sequencing of the TRB variable region was done with the immunoSEQ hsTCRB v3.0 assay at survey level resolution. A depth of roughly 40,000-55,000 T-cell genomes per sample was targeted for TRB sequencing. TRB libraries were pooled and sequenced on an Illumina MiSeq using a v3 150-cycle kit. As for the authors' bioinformatics: Repertoire analysis was performed in R inside a reproducible Nextflow workflow that covered QC, data transformation and analysis. LymphoSeq2, an R package for exploring AIRR-Seq data, was used to implement the custom analyses. A few samples that produced fewer than 5000 total TRB sequences were removed, so 188 HIV repertoires were analyzed. Among the 180 to 200 retained HIV repertoires, some 59 were collected before ART initiation and roughly 130 after ART initiation. Repertoires were downsampled to 5000 TRB nucleotide sequences, and summary statistics were averaged over 100 downsampling iterations. The analysis kept only TRB sequences whose CDR3 regions were at least seven amino acids long. Two measures captured diversity: a Shannon entropy-derived clonality score and the Gini coefficient. Repertoire networks linked the top 5000 CDR3 amino acid sequences whenever two sequences differed by an edit distance of one. For TRB CDR3 amino acid sequences, antigen specificity groups and MHC restriction were predicted with GLIPH2. To flag known CMV, EBV, HIV or tissue antigen associations, CDR3 amino acid sequences were matched against VDJdb and McPAS-TCR. Pre-ART, post-ART and control groups were compared with Wilcoxon signed-rank tests and Holm-Bonferroni correction. TCRdb carries this immuneACCESS record with in-frame sequences only. Its versions omit some clonotypes, under half of them owing to an unresolved V gene in the studies checked, with the rest unexplained. V, J and clone size are taken as reported in that table, and D and trimming were inferred from the DNA itself. For this sample the table gives tens of thousands of clones, of which 75% to 90% were detected only once. About 5.7% of the sample is taken by the ten largest.

This clonotype was sampled from a woman aged 45 to 65 with HIV. The chain uses TRBV6-5 and TRBJ1-2; no D segment can be confidently identified. Sequencing used unsorted PBMCs, obtained 3.1 years after starting antiretroviral therapy. The bases read TGTGCCAGCAGTTACGTCGGCAGCCAGTCTAACTATGGCTACACCTTC. Translated, this is CASSYVGSQSNYGYTF.